This TCR beta chain was identified during a study of cytomegalovirus exposure and HLA in healthy donors. This PCR relied on a set of 60 Vbeta primers and 13 Jbeta primers. Authors' processing steps: Some 10 million of the roughly 80 million unique TCR beta chains counted in a later analysis were shared. Some clones are missing from TCRdb's copy, which holds only in-frame ones; the method was immunoSEQ multiplex PCR. V and J calls and clone size are given by that table; D and trimming were obtained from the DNA. This table has fewer than 150,000 clones, around 80% appearing once. Germline values: CDR1 MDHEN, CDR2 SYDVKM. Germline trimming cut 5 bases from V and 8 bases from J; bases unmatched to any gene: 4. This CDR3 has 14 amino acids. This clone was counted once.

V gene TRBV28 combines with J gene TRBJ1-4; 11 bases fit TRBD1. This clonotype was obtained from a man younger than 40 in good health. The material sequenced was PBMCs. The CDR3 is CASSQDRGREKLFF. DNA of the CDR3: TGTGCCAGCAGTCAGGACAGGGGGCGGGAAAAACTGTTTTTT.